The 24 T cell receptor beta chains below were found in one sample sequenced in a study of CD8 T cells in ankylosing spondylitis. TCRdb analysed the 5' RACE reads with MiXCR anew, one entry per CDR3 protein. Among approximately 200,000 distinct CDR3 sequences, roughly 12% were seen once, and the ten largest hold more than 15%. Sequencing input: blood, either unsorted or a sorted T cell fraction (not recorded which). The receptor set was obtained from a male donor with ankylosing spondylitis or in good health (not recorded which).

This clonotype was observed a few times. CDR3 protein: CASIGGEQYF. In nucleotides, the CDR3 is TGTGCCAGCATTGGGGGCGAGCAGTACTTC. The chain recombines TRBV2 with TRBJ2-7; D is perhaps TRBD1 or TRBD2 (5 bases each). The CDR3 loop spans 10 amino acids. Germline assignment: CDR1 SNHLY and CDR2 FYNNEI. With 7 bases removed from V and 6 bases from J, the gap between germline ends came to 7 bases.

The chain links TRBV15 to TRBJ2-5; 8 bases align to TRBD1. CDR1 is LNHNV and CDR2 is YYDKDF in the germline V gene (reference sequence). J was trimmed by 5 bases and V by 6 bases; bases with no gene match: 2. CDR3 size: 12 residues. CDR3 DNA: TGTGCCACCAGTCCAGGGGGCGAGACCCAGTACTTC. It specifies CATSPGGETQYF. The variable domain in full, completed from reference TRBV15 and TRBJ2-5, reads DAMVIQNPRYQVTQFGKPVTLSCSQTLNHNVMYWYQQKSSQAPKLLFHYYDKDFNNEADTPDNFQSRRPNTSFCFLDIRSPGLGDTAMYLCATSPGGETQYFGPGTRLLVL.

The V gene is TRBV20-1, the J gene TRBJ1-1, with 11 nucleotides matching TRBD1. The germline CDR1 and CDR2 sequences are DFQATT and SNEGSKA (reference sequence). The trim removed 3 bases at V and 4 bases at J, leaving 10 bases unmatched. The length of the CDR3 is 16 residues. The CDR3 bases are TGCAGTGCTAGCGAAGGGGGGACAGGGGGGAGCACTGAAGCTTTCTTT. Its protein product is CSASEGGTGGSTEAFF.

The J gene is TRBJ2-7, the V gene TRBV30, with a tentative D call TRBD1 (6 bases). The CDR3 spans 14 residues. The germline V and J ends were trimmed by 0 bases and 2 bases, with 11 bases remaining between them. CDR1 and CDR2 from the germline V gene are GTSNPN and SVGIG (reference sequence). The CDR3 DNA is TGTGCCTGGAGTGTACGGCAGGGGCCCTACGAGCAGTACTTC. Its protein product is CAWSVRQGPYEQYF.

This clonotype was observed a handful of times. The genes are TRBV9 and TRBJ2-7; no clear D gene. The germline V and J ends were trimmed by 3 bases and 7 bases, with 11 bases remaining between them. Per germline, CDR1 SGDLS and CDR2 YYNGEE. The CDR3 extends over 12 amino acids. This chain's CDR3 is CASSARVTEQYF. CDR3 DNA: TGTGCCAGCAGCGCAAGGGTCACGGAGCAGTACTTC.

This clonotype was seen more than once but under ten times. The chain links TRBV4-2 to TRBJ2-7; 10 nucleotides match TRBD2. This CDR3 is built from 17 residues. Germline V lookup: CDR1 LGHNA, CDR2 YNFKEQ. V shed 0 bases, J shed 0 bases, and the junction held 5 bases outside the gene matches. DNA of the CDR3: TGTGCCAGCAGCCAAGAACAGGGGACTAGCGTCTCCTACGAGCAGTACTTC. It encodes CASSQEQGTSVSYEQYF.

This clonotype was detected a few times. The genes are TRBV7-6 and TRBJ2-2; D may match TRBD1 or TRBD2 (6 bases each). V was cut by 6 bases and J by 3 bases, with 29 bases left in between. CDR3 size: 20 residues. Germline CDR1 is SGHVS and CDR2 is FNYEAQ. CDR3 DNA: TGTGCCAGCAGTTCTAGTTGGATCGATACAGGGACGGGAGACACCGGGGAGCTGTTTTTT. Amino acid sequence: CASSSSWIDTGTGDTGELFF.

This clonotype was recorded a few times. The chain carries TRBV27 and TRBJ2-7; 7 positions match TRBD2. Trimming cost V 5 bases and J 3 bases; bases outside gene matches: 4. This CDR3 has 13 amino acids. Germline V gene data show CDR1 as MNHEY and CDR2 as SMNVEV (reference sequence). In DNA form, the CDR3 reads TGTGCCAGCAGTGATCTAGCGGACTACGAGCAGTACTTC. Translating it yields CASSDLADYEQYF.

This clonotype showed up many times. The chain recombines TRBV20-1 with TRBJ1-1, with no clear D. CDR1 DFQATT and CDR2 SNEGSKA come from the germline V gene (reference sequence). Trimming pared 7 bases from V and 0 bases from J, leaving 6 bases between. The CDR3 length is 11 residues. As DNA, the CDR3 is TGCAGTGTAGGGATGAACACTGAAGCTTTCTTT. This encodes CSVGMNTEAFF.

This clonotype has more than one count but fewer than ten. The V gene is TRBV13, the J gene TRBJ2-1; D not resolved. There are 16 residues in the CDR3. The germline V and J ends were trimmed by 6 bases and 0 bases, with 15 bases remaining between them. Germline CDR1 is PRHDT and CDR2 is FYEKMQ (reference sequence). The CDR3 sequence: CASSQMTFPSYNEQFF. The CDR3 nucleotides are TGTGCCAGCAGTCAAATGACTTTCCCCTCCTACAATGAGCAGTTCTTC.

The chain combines TRBV6-5 with TRBJ2-5; D may correspond to TRBD1 or TRBD2 (5 bases each). Trimming removed 4 bases at V and 0 bases at J, with 15 bases between. Germline CDR1 is MNHEY and CDR2 is SVGAGI. There are 16 residues in the CDR3. The CDR3 loop reads CASSSYNGADQETQYF. The CDR3 coding sequence is TGTGCCAGCAGTTCCTATAACGGGGCAGACCAAGAGACCCAGTACTTC.

This clonotype was seen repeatedly, ten times or more. The rearrangement joins TRBV28 to TRBJ1-5; no clear D. The CDR3 runs to 10 residues. Germline loops: CDR1 MDHEN, CDR2 SYDVKM. V was trimmed by 3 bases and J by 10 bases, leaving 4 bases between them. The DNA of the CDR3 is TGTGCCAGCAGTTTCCATCCCCAGCATTTT. Protein product: CASSFHPQHF.

This chain joins TRBV7-9 and TRBJ2-3; 10 bases line up with TRBD2. The germline CDR1 and CDR2 sequences are SEHNR and FQNEAQ (reference sequence). This CDR3 region has 15 residues. Germline trimming cut 5 bases from V and 1 base from J; bases unmatched to any gene: 3. The CDR3: CASSALAGGTDTQYF. For the CDR3, the DNA is TGTGCCAGCAGCGCTCTAGCGGGGGGCACAGATACGCAGTATTTT.

Concerning this clonotype: Sequence at one end of the junction differs from germline and may be a read error. This chain uses TRBV7-9 with TRBJ2-7; TRBD2 is a possible D gene (5 bases). The CDR3 has 12 residues. Germline CDR1 reads SEHNR; CDR2 reads FQNEAQ (reference sequence). The CDR3 here is CASSFEGYELYF. The CDR3 DNA sequence: TGTGCCAGCAGCTTCGAGGGCTACGAGCTGTACTTC.

This clonotype was counted only a few times. This chain links TRBV7-9 with TRBJ1-3; TRBD1 might be the D (6 bases). Trimming removed 4 bases at V and 1 base at J, with 11 bases between. CDR3 length: 15 amino acids. The germline V gene encodes CDR1 SEHNR and CDR2 FQNEAQ (reference sequence). The CDR3 is CASSWGAFSGNTIYF. The CDR3 DNA sequence: TGTGCCAGCAGCTGGGGGGCATTTTCTGGAAACACCATATATTTT.

The V gene is TRBV7-9, the J gene TRBJ2-5; D unresolved. CDR1 SEHNR and CDR2 FQNEAQ come from the germline V gene (reference sequence). Trimming left V 0 bases short and J 4 bases short, with 3 bases between. The CDR3 loop spans 12 amino acids. The CDR3 protein is CASSLAAETQYF. CDR3 coding DNA: TGTGCCAGCAGCTTAGCGGCAGAGACCCAGTACTTC.

This chain connects TRBV4-1 to TRBJ2-7; TRBD2 aligns across 9 bases. Germline lookup yields CDR1 MGHRA and CDR2 YSYEKL. V trimming: 4 bases; J trimming: 3 bases; junction bases outside the gene matches: 16. CDR3 length equals 18 residues. The CDR3 here is CASSPTTSGPHINYEQYF. DNA of the CDR3: TGCGCCAGCAGCCCCACGACTAGCGGTCCTCATATAAACTACGAGCAGTACTTC.

The chain links TRBV12-3 or TRBV12-4 to TRBJ1-6, with 8 bases fitting TRBD1. CDR3 length: 14 residues. V gave up 6 bases and J gave up 8 bases; unmatched junction bases: 6. The CDR3 coding sequence is TGTGCCAGCAGCCGGGACAGGTCTTATTCACCCCTCCACTTT. It translates to CASSRDRSYSPLHF.

This clonotype showed up just a few times. The chain recombines TRBV11-3 with TRBJ2-1, with D hard to call. The CDR3 contains 13 residues. Germline CDR1 reads SGHNT; CDR2 reads YENEEA. V shed 5 bases and J shed 3 bases, with 8 bases lying between them. The CDR3 loop reads CASSHLSYNEQFF. CDR3 sequence (DNA): TGTGCCAGCAGCCACCTTAGCTACAATGAGCAGTTCTTC.

The chain recombines TRBV5-1 with TRBJ2-7; D might be TRBD1 (6 bases). The V end lost 0 bases, the J end lost 1 base, and 11 bases lay between the germline ends. The CDR3 sequence is 15 residues long. Per germline, CDR1 SGHRS and CDR2 YFSETQ. CDR3 in amino acids: CASSLEAGVSYEQYF. DNA of the CDR3: TGCGCCAGCAGCTTGGAGGCAGGGGTTTCCTACGAGCAGTACTTC. The variable domain in full, with the rest retrieved from reference TRBV5-1 and TRBJ2-7, is KAGVTQTPRYLIKTRGQQVTLSCSPISGHRSVSWYQQTPGQGLQFLFEYFSETQRNKGNFPGRFSGRQFSNSRSEMNVSTLELGDSALYLCASSLEAGVSYEQYFGPGTRLTVT.

The V call is TRBV4-1, the J call TRBJ1-1; D possibly corresponds to TRBD1 (6 bases). Germline loops: CDR1 MGHRA, CDR2 YSYEKL. V was clipped by 0 bases and J by 0 bases, with 17 bases between them. The CDR3 sequence is 18 residues long. CDR3 sequence: CASSQEGPGAIMNTEAFF. The CDR3 region has the DNA TGCGCCAGCAGCCAAGAGGGGCCAGGGGCCATCATGAACACTGAAGCTTTCTTT.

The V gene is TRBV12-3 or TRBV12-4, the J gene TRBJ1-1; D remains ambiguous. The CDR3 is made up of 18 amino acids. V lost 0 bases and J 1 base, leaving 18 bases between the germline ends. Here the CDR3 reads CASSLAAGVRVPNTEAFF. CDR3 DNA: TGTGCCAGCAGTTTAGCTGCAGGCGTGCGGGTCCCGAACACTGAAGCTTTCTTT.

This clonotype has more than one count but fewer than ten. V and J are TRBV24-1 and TRBJ2-2, with a tentative D call TRBD2 (6 bases). The V gene's germline CDR1 is KGHDR and CDR2 SFDVKD. There are 16 residues in the CDR3. Trimming stripped 4 bases from V and 3 bases from J, with 14 bases between. CDR3: CATSEASAIYTGELFF. The CDR3, as DNA: TGTGCCACCAGTGAGGCTAGCGCAATTTACACCGGGGAGCTGTTTTTT.

The V gene is TRBV9, the J gene TRBJ2-5, with TRBD2 identical over 12 bases. Germline values: CDR1 SGDLS, CDR2 YYNGEE. V shed 3 bases, J shed 4 bases, and the junction held 4 bases outside the gene matches. CDR3 size: 15 residues. The DNA for the CDR3 is TGTGCCAGCAGCGATGGGACTAGCGGGCTAGAGACCCAGTACTTC. Its translation: CASSDGTSGLETQYF.